This T cell receptor (beta chain) was found in a study of cytomegalovirus exposure and HLA in healthy donors. The CDR3 runs 14 residues. CDR1 and CDR2 (germline): SGHTA, FQGNSA. V was pared by 1 base and J by 4 bases, with 10 bases between. Amplification used 60 Vbeta primers and 13 Jbeta primers. TCRdb's copy holds only in-frame clones and misses some; the assay was immunoSEQ multiplex PCR. The data show fewer than 120,000 clones, roughly 80% seen once. V gene TRBV7-2 combines with J gene TRBJ1-1; D unclear. Specimen: PBMCs. The sequence came from a woman aged 25-40 years in good health and CMV-seronegative. Here the CDR3 DNA reads TGTGCCAGCAGCTTAGAGGGAGTAGGCACTGAAGCTTTCTTT. It yields the protein CASSLEGVGTEAFF.